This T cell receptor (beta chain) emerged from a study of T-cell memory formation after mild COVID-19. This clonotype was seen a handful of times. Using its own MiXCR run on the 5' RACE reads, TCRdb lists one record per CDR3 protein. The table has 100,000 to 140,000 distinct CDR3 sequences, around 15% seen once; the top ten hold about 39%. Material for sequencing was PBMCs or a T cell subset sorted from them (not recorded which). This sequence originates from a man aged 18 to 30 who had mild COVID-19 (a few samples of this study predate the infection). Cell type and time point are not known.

CDR3 bases: TGTGCCAGCAGCCAAGGGTTAGCGGGGGGCGAGCAGTTCTTC. It specifies CASSQGLAGGEQFF. The V gene is TRBV4-2, the J gene TRBJ2-1; 10 nucleotides match TRBD2. The J segment lost 10 bases and the V segment lost 1 base, leaving 4 bases of the junction unmatched. The CDR3 loop spans 14 amino acids. Germline CDR1 and CDR2: LGHNA and YNFKEQ.